One sample yielded the 17 T cell receptor beta chains listed below, sequenced in a study of blood T cell repertoires in COVID-19. Using immunoSEQ multiplex PCR, the repertoire was profiled, and TCRdb retains in-frame clones only, with some absent. The sample holds about 110,000 clones, 85% seen once. The source material was peripheral blood. The receptors here all came from a human donor in a cohort sampled during active COVID-19.

This clone was detected only a few times. The rearrangement links TRBV6-1 to TRBJ1-6, with TRBD1 matching 7 bases. This CDR3 is built from 15 residues. Trimming cost V 0 bases and J 7 bases; bases outside gene matches: 3. Germline loops: CDR1 MNHNS, CDR2 SASEGT. CDR3 DNA: TGTGCCAGCAGTGAAGCACGGACAGGAAATTCACCCCTCCACTTT. Its translation: CASSEARTGNSPLHF.

The chain couples TRBV7-8 to TRBJ1-4; possible D gene TRBD1, 5 bases. V dropped 5 bases and J dropped 2 bases, with 12 bases sitting between them. The CDR3 contains 15 residues. Germline CDR1 is SGHVS and CDR2 is FQNEAQ. CDR3 amino acids: CASSPLGGTNEKLFF. The CDR3 nucleotides are TGTGCCAGCAGCCCCCTCGGGGGGACTAATGAAAAACTGTTTTTT.

The gene calls are TRBV9 and TRBJ2-1; 7 bases are a match to TRBD2. V was clipped by 3 bases and J by 5 bases; unmatched bases: 8. Germline assignment: CDR1 SGDLS and CDR2 YYNGEE. This CDR3 region has 15 residues. The CDR3 here is CASSALAGTNNEQFF. Written as DNA, the CDR3 is TGTGCCAGCAGCGCACTGGCGGGGACTAACAATGAGCAGTTCTTC. Using reference TRBV9 and TRBJ2-1 for the parts outside the CDR3, the full variable domain is DSGVTQTPKHLITATGQRVTLRCSPRSGDLSVYWYQQSLDQGLQFLIQYYNGEERAKGNILERFSAQQFPDLHSELNLSSLELGDSALYFCASSALAGTNNEQFFGPGTRLTVL.

The rearrangement joins TRBV27 to TRBJ2-3, with 12 nucleotides matching TRBD2. The junction had 9 bases not matched to a gene; V was cut back by 4 bases and J by 7 bases. Germline CDR1 reads MNHEY; CDR2 reads SMNVEV (reference sequence). CDR3 length: 16 amino acids. The CDR3 spells CASSSQTSGSLNTQYF. The CDR3 region has the DNA TGTGCCAGCAGTTCTCAGACTAGCGGGAGTTTAAATACGCAGTATTTT.

This chain uses TRBV3-1 (or the pseudogene TRBV3-2) with TRBJ1-1; perhaps TRBD1 as D (5 bases). V was clipped by 5 bases and J by 0 bases, with 16 bases between them. CDR1 and CDR2 (germline): LGHDT, YNNKEL (reference sequence). This CDR3 comprises 16 residues. CDR3 in amino acids: CASSARDFQLNTEAFF. DNA for the CDR3: TGTGCCAGCAGCGCTCGGGACTTCCAACTGAACACTGAAGCTTTCTTT.

The genes are TRBV6-5 and TRBJ2-2, with D possibly being TRBD1 (5 bases). Trimming removed 7 bases from V and 3 bases from J, with 15 bases in between. Germline V gene sequence: CDR1 MNHEY, CDR2 SVGAGI. The CDR3 runs to 15 residues. The chain's CDR3 is CASINLGDYTGELFF. CDR3 nucleotide sequence: TGTGCCAGCATCAACCTAGGGGATTACACCGGGGAGCTGTTTTTT.

The chain employs TRBV24-1 and TRBJ2-5; TRBD1 aligns across 7 bases. CDR1 is KGHDR and CDR2 is SFDVKD in the germline V gene. V dropped 4 bases and J dropped 4; count of bases not matched to a gene: 8. This CDR3 is 15 amino acids long. CDR3 DNA sequence: TGTGCCACCAGTGACCTACAACCAGGGGGAGAGACCCAGTACTTC. Translation: CATSDLQPGGETQYF.

This chain joins TRBV15 and TRBJ1-6; D ambiguous. V lost 1 base and J lost 9, with 4 bases in between. The CDR3 length is 12 residues. In germline, CDR1 is LNHNV, CDR2 YYDKDF (reference sequence). CDR3 nucleotides: TGTGCCACCAGCAGAGCCCTTTCACCCCTCCACTTT. It translates to CATSRALSPLHF.

This clone appeared once. Other DNA sequences in the sample encode the same CDR3. V usage is TRBV7-3 and J usage is TRBJ2-1; the D gene is possibly TRBD2 (6 bases). Trimming took off 3 bases at V and 3 bases at J, with 12 bases between the two ends. Germline V gene sequence: CDR1 SGHTA, CDR2 FQGTGA. This CDR3 has 15 residues. The CDR3 DNA follows: TGTGCCAGCAGCTTGGCGGGATCTCACTACAATGAGCAGTTCTTC. As protein: CASSLAGSHYNEQFF.

This clone was found a few times. CDR3 nucleotide sequence: TGTGCCAGCAGTTACTTGGCAGGGATGAACACTGAAGCTTTCTTT. Translated: CASSYLAGMNTEAFF. The chain has TRBV6-2 or TRBV6-3 and TRBJ1-1, with D perhaps TRBD1 (5 bases). Germline V gene data show CDR1 as MNHEY and CDR2 as SVGEGT. CDR3 length: 15 residues. Trimming removed 1 base at V and 0 bases at J, with 9 bases between.

Of note for this clone: The junction and the germline gene differ at one end; a read error may be behind it. Other DNA sequences of this sample code for an identical CDR3. The chain has TRBV7-2 and TRBJ1-2, with 10 bases matching TRBD1. Germline V gives CDR1 SGHTA, CDR2 FQGNSA. The CDR3 totals 13 residues. The CDR3 DNA sequence: TGCGCCAGCAGCTCGGGACAGGGGTATGGCTACACCTTC. Amino acids: CASSSGQGYGYTF.

The CDR3 loop is CASSQEQTFSGNTIYF. In nucleotides, the CDR3 is TGCGCCAGCAGCCAAGAACAAACATTCTCTGGAAACACCATATATTTT. The chain couples TRBV4-3 to TRBJ1-3, with no clear D. Germline assignment: CDR1 LGHNA and CDR2 YSLEER. This CDR3 region has 16 residues. Trimming stripped 0 bases from V and 0 bases from J, with 9 bases between.

This clone was seen just once. The chain couples TRBV12-3 or TRBV12-4 to TRBJ2-4, with TRBD1 as a possible D gene (6 bases). The CDR3 has 13 amino acids. Deletions cut 3 bases from V and 7 bases from J, with 10 bases between. CDR3 sequence: CASSLSQGNIQYF. The CDR3 DNA sequence: TGTGCCAGCAGTTTGAGCCAGGGGAACATTCAGTACTTC.

This rearrangement joins TRBV7-3 to TRBJ2-1; unclear D gene. This CDR3 has 13 residues. Trimming removed 5 bases at V and 9 bases at J, with 14 bases between. CDR1 and CDR2 (germline): SGHTA, FQGTGA. CDR3 DNA: TGTGCCAGCAGCGAGGCCCTTGAAAGTGAGCAGTTCTTC. It translates to CASSEALESEQFF.

The chain employs TRBV5-1 and TRBJ1-1; TRBD1 matches 9 bases. The CDR3 is 16 amino acids. Per the germline V gene, CDR1 is SGHRS and CDR2 is YFSETQ. V gave up 6 bases and J gave up 4 bases; unmatched junction bases: 13. DNA for the CDR3: TGCGCCAGCACACAGGGGGCGCAAGGTGACGGCACTGAAGCTTTCTTT. Protein sequence: CASTQGAQGDGTEAFF.

The J gene is TRBJ2-1, the V gene TRBV18; 11 nucleotides agree with TRBD2. The trim removed 3 bases at V and 8 bases at J, leaving 12 bases unmatched. This CDR3 has 17 residues. CDR1 is KGHSH, CDR2 LQKENI, per germline. CDR3 coding DNA: TGTGCCAGCTCACCGATGGTAGCGGGAGGGGGAAAGGATGAGCAGTTCTTC. Protein: CASSPMVAGGGKDEQFF.

This clone occurred a few times. The CDR3 DNA reads TGTGCCAGCAGCCCCTCCGGCTTGGGGACTAGCGGATACAATGAGCAGTTCTTC. Amino acids: CASSPSGLGTSGYNEQFF. The chain employs TRBV7-8 and TRBJ2-1; 11 bases map to TRBD2. Trimming took 5 bases from V and 4 from J; bases not matched to a gene: 13. Germline CDR1 reads SGHVS; CDR2 reads FQNEAQ. The CDR3 has 18 amino acids.